The 24 T cell receptor beta chains below were found in one sample sequenced in a study of early T cells in non-severe SARS-CoV-2 infection. TCRdb independently ran MiXCR on the 5' RACE reads; one entry per CDR3 protein. The profile shows some 45,000 distinct CDR3 sequences, around 7.8% of them singletons. Sequences were obtained from whole blood. Receptors were obtained from an adult who was a healthcare worker with PCR-confirmed SARS-CoV-2 infection or an uninfected control (not recorded which).

The rearrangement joins TRBV2 to TRBJ2-5, with D tentatively TRBD2 (6 bases). CDR3 size: 12 residues. The V gene's germline CDR1 is SNHLY and CDR2 FYNNEI. Trimming stripped 3 bases from V and 7 bases from J, with 9 bases between. The CDR3 loop is CASSDVGGTQYF. The CDR3 DNA is TGTGCCAGCAGTGACGTGGGGGGGACCCAGTACTTC.

The chain joins TRBV5-8 to TRBJ1-1, with unresolved D. V lost 0 bases and J lost 3, with 9 bases in between. The CDR3 covers 14 residues. Germline assignment: CDR1 SGHTS and CDR2 YDEGEE. The CDR3 DNA is TGTGCCAGCAGCTTGGAAACTGTCTACACTGAAGCTTTCTTT. This encodes CASSLETVYTEAFF. Drawing the rest from reference TRBV5-8 and TRBJ1-1, the complete variable domain is EAGVTQSPTHLIKTRGQQATLRCSPISGHTSVYWYQQALGLGLQFLLWYDEGEERNRGNFPPRFSGRQFPNYSSELNVNALELEDSALYLCASSLETVYTEAFFGQGTRLTVV.

This clonotype was recorded a few times. The gene calls are TRBV6-5 and TRBJ1-4, with a possible D match to TRBD1 (5 bases). The CDR3 contains 14 residues. CDR1 is MNHEY, CDR2 SVGAGI, per germline. V dropped 7 bases and J dropped 7 bases, with 16 bases sitting between them. The CDR3: CASTSTWGSEKLFF. The CDR3 DNA sequence: TGTGCCAGCACATCAACCTGGGGGAGTGAAAAACTGTTTTTT.

The gene calls are TRBV20-1 and TRBJ1-3; 7 nucleotides agree with TRBD1. After removal of 4 bases from V and 0 bases from J, the junction contained 0 bases not matched to a gene. CDR3 length: 13 residues. Germline assignment: CDR1 DFQATT and CDR2 SNEGSKA (reference sequence). The CDR3 reads CSATGGSGNTIYF. CDR3 coding DNA: TGCAGTGCTACAGGGGGCTCTGGAAACACCATATATTTT.

This clonotype has at least ten counts. V gene TRBV29-1 combines with J gene TRBJ2-1; 7 bases agree with TRBD1. The CDR3 has 14 residues. V shed 3 bases, J shed 4 bases, and the junction held 6 bases outside the gene matches. Germline V lookup: CDR1 SQVTM, CDR2 ANQGSEA. This CDR3 is CSVDRQGLYNEQFF. The CDR3 DNA is TGCAGCGTTGACCGACAGGGTCTATACAATGAGCAGTTCTTC.

V gene TRBV9 combines with J gene TRBJ2-2, with 7 bases identical to TRBD2. The germline gives CDR1 SGDLS, CDR2 YYNGEE. The CDR3 sequence is 16 residues long. After removal of 3 bases from V and 5 bases from J, the junction contained 10 bases not matched to a gene. The CDR3 DNA reads as TGTGCCAGCAGCGCGGGAGGACTGGAAGGAACCGGGGAGCTGTTTTTT. Its translation is CASSAGGLEGTGELFF.

This clonotype was seen at least ten times. The chain has TRBV6-2 or TRBV6-3 and TRBJ1-1; 9 bases line up with TRBD1. The trim removed 0 bases at V and 5 bases at J, leaving 4 bases unmatched. CDR3 length: 15 amino acids. Germline-derived CDR1 and CDR2 are MNHEY and SVGEGT. CDR3 sequence reads: CASSYSGQGWTEAFF. Written as DNA, the CDR3 is TGTGCCAGCAGTTACTCGGGACAGGGCTGGACTGAAGCTTTCTTT.

CDR3 DNA: TGTGCCAGCAGTCCCAGGGGGGGGATGATTTCACCCCTCCACTTT. This sequence encodes CASSPRGGMISPLHF. V and J are TRBV6-5 and TRBJ1-6, with 7 bases that match TRBD1. The junction had 10 bases not matched to a gene; V was cut back by 5 bases and J by 9 bases. The CDR3 covers 15 residues. The germline CDR1 and CDR2 sequences are MNHEY and SVGAGI.

The chain has TRBV20-1 and TRBJ1-5; 12 bases are shared with TRBD1. Per the germline V gene, CDR1 is DFQATT and CDR2 is SNEGSKA (reference sequence). Losses at the gene ends were 0 bases for V and 4 bases for J; bases not matched to a gene: 13. There are 19 residues in the CDR3. The CDR3 nucleotides are TGCAGTGCTAGAGATGTCCATCGGGACAGGGGGCAATGGAATCAGCCCCAGCATTTT. It codes for CSARDVHRDRGQWNQPQHF.

This clonotype was detected ten times or more. The V call is TRBV30, the J call TRBJ1-1; D not resolved. This CDR3 spans 14 amino acids. The germline V gene has CDR1 GTSNPN and CDR2 SVGIG (reference sequence). Trimming pared 6 bases from V and 3 bases from J, leaving 17 bases between. The CDR3 DNA sequence: TGTGCCTGTACCAACGCCGGGTTCTACACTGAAGCTTTCTTT. This gives the protein CACTNAGFYTEAFF.

This clonotype occurred many times. The chain links TRBV5-4 to TRBJ2-1; D possibly matches TRBD1 or TRBD2 (5 bases each). The length of the CDR3 is 15 residues. Trimming removed 0 bases from V and 7 bases from J, with 14 bases in between. Germline values: CDR1 SGHNT, CDR2 YYREEE (reference sequence). The CDR3 DNA follows: TGTGCCAGCAGCTTGGTAAGCGGACCAGGGAATGAGCAGTTCTTC. Translation: CASSLVSGPGNEQFF. Full variable domain (remainder filled in from reference TRBV5-4 and TRBJ2-1): ETGVTQSPTHLIKTRGQQVTLRCSSQSGHNTVSWYQQALGQGPQFIFQYYREEENGRGNFPPRFSGLQFPNYSSELNVNALELDDSALYLCASSLVSGPGNEQFFGPGTRLTVL.

The table lists this clonotype with many counts. The gene calls are TRBV9 and TRBJ2-5; D not certain. Germline loops: CDR1 SGDLS, CDR2 YYNGEE. The CDR3 length is 13 residues. Trimming took 1 base from V and 2 from J, leaving 6 bases between them. CDR3 sequence: CASSVRSQETQYF. CDR3 bases: TGTGCCAGCAGCGTACGGTCTCAAGAGACCCAGTACTTC.

This clonotype was recorded a few times. The genes are TRBV28 and TRBJ1-5; D uncertain. V was cut by 5 bases and J by 3 bases, with 20 bases left in between. Germline lookup yields CDR1 MDHEN and CDR2 SYDVKM. There are 17 residues in the CDR3. CDR3 DNA: TGTGCCAGCAGTCCAATACCGGGGATTCAATACAATCAGCCCCAGCATTTT. The encoded protein is CASSPIPGIQYNQPQHF. Full variable domain (rest looked up from reference TRBV28 and TRBJ1-5): DVKVTQSSRYLVKRTGEKVFLECVQDMDHENMFWYRQDPGLGLRLIYFSYDVKMKEKGDIPEGYSVSREKKERFSLILESASTNQTSMYLCASSPIPGIQYNQPQHFGDGTRLSIL.

This clonotype appeared many times. The J gene is TRBJ2-5, the V gene TRBV9; 9 bases align to TRBD2. Trimming removed 3 bases from V and 0 bases from J; junction bases left unmatched: 9. The CDR3 loop spans 17 amino acids. From germline, CDR1 is SGDLS and CDR2 YYNGEE. CDR3 in amino acids: CASSAIAGEWYQETQYF. The DNA for the CDR3 is TGTGCCAGCAGCGCGATAGCGGGGGAGTGGTACCAAGAGACCCAGTACTTC.

The chain recombines TRBV6-2 or TRBV6-3 with TRBJ2-2, with D uncertain. CDR3 size: 13 residues. The germline V gene encodes CDR1 MNHEY and CDR2 SVGEGT. Trimming removed 6 bases from V and 0 bases from J, with 5 bases in between. CDR3 region: CASREPNTGELFF. The DNA for the CDR3 is TGTGCCAGCAGAGAACCGAACACCGGGGAGCTGTTTTTT.

The chain has TRBV12-3 or TRBV12-4 and TRBJ1-6; D uncertain. With 6 bases removed from V and 0 bases from J, the gap between germline ends came to 15 bases. The CDR3 loop spans 17 amino acids. CDR3 coding DNA: TGTGCCAGCAGCCTGGGTATGGGGAGCTCCTATAATTCACCCCTCCACTTT. Protein: CASSLGMGSSYNSPLHF.

This clonotype was counted ten times or more. The rearrangement links TRBV6-1 to TRBJ2-5; a weak D match, TRBD1 (5 bases). The CDR3 consists of 13 residues. Trimming removed 6 bases from V and 3 bases from J, with 11 bases in between. CDR1 MNHNS and CDR2 SASEGT come from the germline V gene. The CDR3 protein is CASSVDSEETQYF. CDR3 DNA: TGTGCCAGCAGCGTTGACAGCGAAGAGACCCAGTACTTC.

This chain uses TRBV9 with TRBJ1-3; TRBD1 aligns across 9 bases. Germline V gene lookup returns CDR1 SGDLS and CDR2 YYNGEE. The CDR3 consists of 14 residues. Trimming cost V 3 bases and J 4 bases; bases outside gene matches: 2. CDR3 protein: CASSDGTGGNTIYF. The DNA for the CDR3 is TGTGCCAGCAGCGATGGGACAGGGGGAAACACCATATATTTT.

This clonotype was counted ten times or more. The chain couples TRBV14 to TRBJ2-2; the D gene is possibly TRBD1 (5 bases). The length of the CDR3 is 17 residues. Trimming shortened V by 2 bases and J by 0 bases, and 13 bases separated the two germline ends. In germline, CDR1 is SGHDN, CDR2 FVKESK. CDR3 DNA: TGTGCCAGCAGCCAACGGACAATCTCTACGAACACCGGGGAGCTGTTTTTT. Protein: CASSQRTISTNTGELFF.

This clonotype has at least ten counts. The chain recombines TRBV9 with TRBJ2-5; 11 bases align to TRBD1. The J segment lost 5 bases and the V segment lost 2 bases, leaving 8 bases of the junction unmatched. The germline V gene encodes CDR1 SGDLS and CDR2 YYNGEE. The CDR3 spans 16 residues. The CDR3 reads CASSVRDRGIRETQYF. The CDR3 DNA is TGTGCCAGCAGCGTCCGGGACAGGGGGATTCGTGAGACCCAGTACTTC.

The table lists this clonotype with many counts. This chain uses TRBV6-6 with TRBJ1-5; 7 bases align to TRBD1. Germline lookup yields CDR1 MNHNY and CDR2 SVGAGI (reference sequence). The length of the CDR3 is 14 residues. Unmatched junction bases numbered 10, after V lost 5 bases and J lost 9 bases. The CDR3, as DNA: TGTGCCAGCAGTGCTACAGGGGACCTTACGCCCCAGCATTTT. It translates to CASSATGDLTPQHF.

In this sample, this clonotype turned up many times. This chain joins TRBV24-1 and TRBJ2-3, with 7 bases identical to TRBD2. The V gene end was trimmed by 0 bases and the J gene end by 4 bases; junction bases not matched to a gene: 6. In germline, CDR1 is KGHDR, CDR2 SFDVKD. There are 16 residues in the CDR3. As DNA, the CDR3 is TGTGCCACCAGTGATTTGGGTCTAGCGGAAGCAGATACGCAGTATTTT. Residues: CATSDLGLAEADTQYF.

This clonotype appeared a few times. CDR3 sequence reads: CSFRDAEAFF. The CDR3 bases are TGCAGCTTCAGGGATGCTGAAGCTTTCTTT. The rearrangement uses TRBV29-1 and TRBJ1-1; the D gene is possibly TRBD1 (5 bases). V lost 8 bases, J lost 6 bases, and 10 bases lay in between. Germline CDR1 and CDR2: SQVTM and ANQGSEA. The CDR3 loop spans 10 amino acids.

J is TRBJ1-3 and V is TRBV29-1, with TRBD1 identical over 8 bases. Germline V gene sequence: CDR1 SQVTM, CDR2 ANQGSEA. The V segment lost 4 bases and the J segment 1 base; nucleotides outside the gene matches: 3. The CDR3 totals 14 residues. The DNA for the CDR3 is TGCAGCGTTGCAGGGGGCGCGTCTGGAAACACCATATATTTT. Encoded protein: CSVAGGASGNTIYF.